A single sample is the source of the 7 T cell receptor beta chains below, sequenced in a study of T cell responses to AZD1222 COVID-19 vaccine. Here immunoSEQ multiplex PCR was the method, and the copy in TCRdb shows in-frame clones only, minus some. The profile covers about 180,000 clones, with about 93% appearing a single time and more than 0.85% taken by the ten largest. Specimen: peripheral blood, collected 28 days after the second dose of the MenACWY control vaccine. The receptors here all came from an adult who received the MenACWY meningococcal vaccine as a control.

This clone appeared a single time. This chain links TRBV29-1 with TRBJ1-2; 10 positions agree with TRBD1. Germline V gene data show CDR1 as SQVTM and CDR2 as ANQGSEA. The CDR3 totals 14 residues. The ends lost 4 bases at V and 3 bases at J; junction bases unmatched: 5. CDR3 region: CSVGPGTGDYGYTF. In DNA, the CDR3 is TGCAGCGTTGGTCCCGGGACAGGGGACTATGGCTACACCTTC.

The chain joins TRBV30 to TRBJ1-3, with D unclear. Germline V gene sequence: CDR1 GTSNPN, CDR2 SVGIG (reference sequence). This CDR3 is built from 17 residues. V lost 2 bases, J lost 0 bases, and 17 bases lay in between. CDR3 coding DNA: TGTGCCTGGAGTCTCCAATTTGGGGTCAGCTCTGGAAACACCATATATTTT. This translates into CAWSLQFGVSSGNTIYF.

The chain couples TRBV5-1 to TRBJ2-1, with TRBD1 matching 9 bases. The V segment lost 8 bases and the J segment 0 bases; nucleotides outside the gene matches: 18. The length of the CDR3 is 19 residues. The germline V gene has CDR1 SGHRS and CDR2 YFSETQ. CDR3: CASHSAPGTGKSSYNEQFF. The DNA of the CDR3 is TGCGCCAGTCATTCCGCCCCCGGGACAGGGAAGAGCTCCTACAATGAGCAGTTCTTC.

This chain joins TRBV18 and TRBJ1-1; maybe TRBD1 (6 bases). V dropped 1 base and J dropped 5 bases, with 20 bases sitting between them. The CDR3 runs 17 residues. Per germline, CDR1 KGHSH and CDR2 LQKENI. CDR3 residues: CASSPRAPSGARTEAFF. CDR3 in DNA: TGTGCCAGCTCACCACGAGCGCCCTCAGGGGCGAGAACTGAAGCTTTCTTT.

The chain couples TRBV12-3 or TRBV12-4 to TRBJ1-2; D uncertain. The CDR3 has 12 amino acids. Deletions cut 7 bases from V and 4 bases from J, with 10 bases between. For the CDR3, the DNA is TGTGCCAGCACCATGGGAAGCTATGGCTACACCTTC. Amino acid sequence: CASTMGSYGYTF.

V usage is TRBV29-1 and J usage is TRBJ1-2; no definite D call. This CDR3 has 11 residues. Germline CDR1 reads SQVTM; CDR2 reads ANQGSEA. Trimming stripped 4 bases from V and 8 bases from J, with 11 bases between. The CDR3, as DNA: TGCAGCGTTGCTTCCGGGGTGGGCTACACCTTC. It yields the protein CSVASGVGYTF.

This chain connects TRBV18 to TRBJ2-5; maybe TRBD2 (5 bases). The CDR3 covers 14 residues. Trimming left V 0 bases short and J 4 bases short, with 9 bases between. Germline-derived CDR1 and CDR2 are KGHSH and LQKENI. CDR3 bases: TGTGCCAGCTCACCACCGGGAGAGAGAGAGACCCAGTACTTC. This codes for CASSPPGERETQYF. Filled out from reference TRBV18 and TRBJ2-5, the complete variable domain reads NAGVMQNPRHLVRRRGQEARLRCSPMKGHSHVYWYRQLPEEGLKFMVYLQKENIIDESGMPKERFSAEFPKEGPSILRIQQVVRGDSAAYFCASSPPGERETQYFGPGTRLLVL.